The next 5 T cell receptor beta chains were all read from a single sample in a study of CD8 T cells in ankylosing spondylitis. TCRdb itself ran the 5' RACE reads through MiXCR, one entry per CDR3 protein. The data contain hundreds of thousands of distinct CDR3 sequences, about 10% of them seen just once; the ten biggest clones take up 21%. Sequenced sample: blood, either unsorted or a sorted T cell fraction (not recorded which). The source of these receptors is a male donor with ankylosing spondylitis or in good health (not recorded which).

This clonotype has a count of ten or more. This rearrangement joins TRBV5-1 to TRBJ1-4; 9 bases align to TRBD1. Losses at the gene ends were 5 bases for V and 7 bases for J; bases not matched to a gene: 9. CDR1 SGHRS and CDR2 YFSETQ come from the germline V gene. The CDR3 loop spans 15 amino acids. Here the CDR3 reads CASRPQTGGIEKLFF. For the CDR3, the DNA is TGCGCCAGCAGACCACAGACAGGGGGGATTGAAAAACTGTTTTTT.

This clonotype was found many times. CDR3 coding DNA: TGCAGTGCTCGCATGGGGGGAGACACTGAAGCTTTCTTT. This gives the protein CSARMGGDTEAFF. The J gene is TRBJ1-1, the V gene TRBV20-1, with a possible D match to TRBD1 (5 bases). V lost 5 bases to trimming and J lost 3 bases, with 13 bases between them. The CDR3 loop spans 13 amino acids. From germline, CDR1 is DFQATT and CDR2 SNEGSKA (reference sequence).

This clonotype has at least ten counts. V gene TRBV6-1 combines with J gene TRBJ2-2; TRBD2 might be the D (6 bases). The germline V and J ends were trimmed by 11 bases and 0 bases, with 10 bases remaining between them. The length of the CDR3 is 13 residues. Per germline, CDR1 MNHNS and CDR2 SASEGT. CDR3 sequence reads: CAAGTPNTGELFF. The CDR3 nucleotides are TGTGCCGCCGGGACTCCGAACACCGGGGAGCTGTTTTTT.

Many counts were recorded for this clonotype. V is TRBV7-3 and J is TRBJ2-1; D gene uncertain. V lost 4 bases and J lost 0, with 13 bases in between. CDR1 and CDR2 from the germline V gene are SGHTA and FQGTGA. The CDR3 has 16 amino acids. CDR3 sequence (DNA): TGTGCCAGCAGCTACTGGGTATCACCCTCCTACAATGAGCAGTTCTTC. Translated, it gives CASSYWVSPSYNEQFF.

The table lists this clonotype with many counts. The rearrangement uses TRBV5-1 and TRBJ2-5; TRBD1 or TRBD2 may be the D gene (5 bases each). Trimming pared 7 bases from V and 2 bases from J, leaving 12 bases between. The CDR3 length is 13 residues. From germline, CDR1 is SGHRS and CDR2 YFSETQ. DNA for the CDR3: TGCGCCAGCGCCCGGGACCAGCAAGAGACCCAGTACTTC. Translating it yields CASARDQQETQYF. Combining the CDR3 with reference TRBV5-1 and TRBJ2-5 gives the whole variable domain KAGVTQTPRYLIKTRGQQVTLSCSPISGHRSVSWYQQTPGQGLQFLFEYFSETQRNKGNFPGRFSGRQFSNSRSEMNVSTLELGDSALYLCASARDQQETQYFGPGTRLLVL.